These 3 T cell receptor beta chains came from one sample sequenced in a study of blood T cell repertoires in COVID-19. TCRdb's table, derived via immunoSEQ multiplex PCR, lists solely in-frame clones and lacks some. The sample contains 45,000 to 60,000 clones, approximately 84% of which appear only once. The sequenced sample consisted of peripheral blood. Receptors originate from a man older than 75 with COVID-19, enrolled during active disease.

The chain is built from TRBV9 and TRBJ1-4; D might be TRBD1 (6 bases). CDR1 SGDLS and CDR2 YYNGEE come from the germline V gene. The CDR3 has 15 amino acids. Trimming removed 7 bases at V and 2 bases at J, with 15 bases between. The CDR3 nucleotides are TGTGCCAGCGCCAGTGGGGGGGCGACTAATGAAAAACTGTTTTTT. Amino acids: CASASGGATNEKLFF. The whole variable domain, remainder taken from reference TRBV9 and TRBJ1-4, is DSGVTQTPKHLITATGQRVTLRCSPRSGDLSVYWYQQSLDQGLQFLIQYYNGEERAKGNILERFSAQQFPDLHSELNLSSLELGDSALYFCASASGGATNEKLFFGSGTQLSVL.

The genes are TRBV9 and TRBJ2-2; 9 bases line up with TRBD2. V dropped 3 bases and J dropped 5; count of bases not matched to a gene: 5. This CDR3 spans 15 amino acids. CDR1 and CDR2 from the germline V gene are SGDLS and YYNGEE. The CDR3 DNA reads as TGTGCCAGCAGCGACCCCGCGGGAGGGACCGGGGAGCTGTTTTTT. The encoded protein is CASSDPAGGTGELFF.

This rearrangement joins TRBV4-3 to TRBJ1-1; 8 bases are a match to TRBD1. Germline-derived CDR1 and CDR2 are LGHNA and YSLEER. The CDR3 runs 15 residues. The V gene end was trimmed by 0 bases and the J gene end by 6 bases; junction bases not matched to a gene: 6. Here the CDR3 DNA reads TGCGCCAGCAGCCAAGATCAGGGGGCGAGGGCTGAAGCTTTCTTT. This gives the protein CASSQDQGARAEAFF.